A selection of T cell receptor beta chains follows, all from one sample in a study of cytotoxic CD8 clonotypes in ibrutinib-treated CLL. This table comes from immunoSEQ multiplex PCR, and its TCRdb copy is limited to in-frame clones, with some not included. The top ten clones hold about 4.8% of a sample with more than 70,000 clones, 75% to 85% of them seen once. The source material was PBMCs, sampled after 12 months of ibrutinib treatment. These receptors all stem from a human donor with chronic lymphocytic leukemia. Both conserved end residues are part of each CDR3. D genes are given only for firm matches. Size values are once, few and many counts, or a class for expanded clones, and some rows have none.

V gene	clone size	J gene	D gene	CDR3 DNA	CDR3 protein
TRBV19	few	TRBJ2-7	NA	TGTGCCAGTAGTATACGTCACGAAAACTACGAGCAGTACTTC	CASSIRHENYEQYF
TRBV19	NA	TRBJ2-2	TRBD2	TGTGCCAGTAGGATTCTAGCGGGAGGTACCGGGGAGCTGTTTTTT	CASRILAGGTGELFF
TRBV10-1	few	TRBJ1-2	NA	TGCGCCAGCGATATTACCGGGACATTCTTTAACTATGGCTACACCTTC	CASDITGTFFNYGYTF
TRBV5-6	NA	TRBJ2-5	TRBD1	TGTGCCAGCAGCAAACAGGGGGCATCGGAGACCCAGTACTTC	CASSKQGASETQYF
TRBV13	NA	TRBJ2-5	TRBD1	TGTGCCAGCAGCCCTCGGACAGGGCAAGAGACCCAGTACTTC	CASSPRTGQETQYF
TRBV7-9	NA	TRBJ2-3	TRBD2	TGTGCCAGCAGCTTCTCGGGGGGGCAAGATACGCAGTATTTT	CASSFSGGQDTQYF
TRBV19	NA	TRBJ2-1	NA	TGTGCCAGTAGTTGGGATAGCGGTCCCCCGAGGGACAATGAGCAGTTCTTC	CASSWDSGPPRDNEQFF
TRBV5-6	NA	TRBJ2-1	TRBD2	TGTGCCAGCAGCCCGAACGCGGGGGGTTCCTACAATGAGCAGTTCTTC	CASSPNAGGSYNEQFF
TRBV27	NA	TRBJ2-5	NA	TGTGCCAGCAGTTTCGTATTCGGGCTAAGACACCAAGAGACCCAGTACTTC	CASSFVFGLRHQETQYF
TRBV7-2	NA	TRBJ2-3	TRBD1	TGTGCCAGCAGCTCGGGACAGGGGGGCACAGATACGCAGTATTTT	CASSSGQGGTDTQYF
TRBV6-5	NA	TRBJ2-3	NA	TGTGCCAGCAGAAGGGACAACACAGATACGCAGTATTTT	CASRRDNTDTQYF
TRBV5-4	NA	TRBJ2-5	NA	TGTGCCAGCAGCCCGGGGGCCGGCCGGGAGACCCAGTACTTC	CASSPGAGRETQYF
TRBV7-8	few	TRBJ2-4	NA	TGTGCCAGCAGCCCCAGGGGATCCAAAAACATTCAGTACTTC	CASSPRGSKNIQYF
TRBV6-6	NA	TRBJ2-7	TRBD2	TGTGCCAGCCGCTTGGGGGGGAACTACGAGCAGTACTTC	CASRLGGNYEQYF
TRBV7-3	few	TRBJ1-6	NA	TGTGCCAGCAGCGCCCCGGGGGGCAATAATTCACCCCTCCACTTT	CASSAPGGNNSPLHF
TRBV11-3	NA	TRBJ2-7	NA	TGTGCCAGCAGCCCCCGAGATCGAGCGTCGTACGAGCAGTACTTC	CASSPRDRASYEQYF
TRBV2	NA	TRBJ1-1	TRBD1	TGTGCCAGCCAGGACAGGGATTTGCTCTTGAACACTGAAGCTTTCTTT	CASQDRDLLLNTEAFF
TRBV19	NA	TRBJ1-5	NA	TGTGCCAGTAGCGTCTTGGGGGGACCCCAGCATTTT	CASSVLGGPQHF
TRBV5-5	few	TRBJ1-5	NA	TGTGCCAGCAGCCCAAATCAGCCCCAGCATTTT	CASSPNQPQHF
TRBV7-2	NA	TRBJ1-2	NA	TGTGCCAGCAGCTTATGGGGGGAAATGCGCCGTAACTATGGCTACACCTTC	CASSLWGEMRRNYGYTF
TRBV19	many	TRBJ1-5	TRBD1	TGTGCCAGTAGTATGATGGGCAGGGGGAGACAGCCCCAGCATTTT	CASSMMGRGRQPQHF
TRBV14	few	TRBJ1-6	NA	TGTGCCAGCAGGCAGAACGTGGGCACCCTCCACTTT	CASRQNVGTLHF
TRBV27	NA	TRBJ1-1	NA	TGTGCCAGCAGTTTTTGGGGGGAGGGGACTGAAGCTTTCTTT	CASSFWGEGTEAFF
TRBV10-3	NA	TRBJ1-2	NA	TGTGCCATCAGGAGCGACGTGAGCTATGGCTACACCTTC	CAIRSDVSYGYTF
TRBV25-1	NA	TRBJ2-2	TRBD2	TGTGCCAGCAGACGGGGGGGCACCGGGGAGCTGTTTTTT	CASRRGGTGELFF
TRBV4-2	NA	TRBJ1-2	TRBD1	TGTGCCAGCAGCCCAAGTCTACAGGGGGAAGGGGGCTACACCTTC	CASSPSLQGEGGYTF
TRBV19	NA	TRBJ1-1	NA	TGTGCCAGTAGTGAGTGGACAACGAACACTGAAGCTTTCTTT	CASSEWTTNTEAFF
TRBV20-1	NA	TRBJ2-3	NA	TGCAGCCCGGGGGTAGATACGCAGTATTTT	CSPGVDTQYF
TRBV6-4	NA	TRBJ2-3	NA	TGTGCCAGCAGCCCCGGGGGCACAGATACGCAGTATTTT	CASSPGGTDTQYF
TRBV28	NA	TRBJ1-3	NA	TGTGCCAGCAGTTTCCCCGGGGGAGGGACTGGAAACACCATATATTTT	CASSFPGGGTGNTIYF
TRBV7-2	NA	TRBJ1-5	NA	TGTGCCAGTAGCCAACAAAATCAGCCCCAGCATTTT	CASSQQNQPQHF
TRBV5-5	few	TRBJ1-6	TRBD1	TGTGCCAGCAGCACCCCCACAGGGGGTAGTAGGTCACCCCTCCACTTT	CASSTPTGGSRSPLHF
TRBV19	NA	TRBJ2-3	TRBD2	TGTGCCAGCCGGACTAGCGGCACAGATACGCAGTATTTT	CASRTSGTDTQYF
TRBV7-3	NA	TRBJ2-3	TRBD2	TGTGCCAGCAGCCGGGGGGGCCCCGATACGCAGTATTTT	CASSRGGPDTQYF
TRBV27	NA	TRBJ2-7	NA	TGTGCCAGCAGTTTATCCCCGGACGGCCCCTACGAGCAGTACTTC	CASSLSPDGPYEQYF
TRBV19	NA	TRBJ2-5	NA	TGTGCCAGTAGGGTGGGGGAGACCCAGTACTTC	CASRVGETQYF
TRBV29-1	NA	TRBJ2-7	NA	TGCAGCGTTGAGAGGGTAGGGCCTCCCTCCTACGAGCAGTACTTC	CSVERVGPPSYEQYF
TRBV5-3	NA	TRBJ1-5	NA	TGTGCCAGAACCAACCAGGCCGGGTCGGGCCAGCCCCAGCATTTT	CARTNQAGSGQPQHF
TRBV7-2	NA	TRBJ2-3	NA	TGTGCCAGCAGCTTAGGGAAGACAGATACGCAGTATTTT	CASSLGKTDTQYF
TRBV11-3	NA	TRBJ1-1	NA	TGTGCCAGCGTCGGGTCCCCGGGGACTGAAGCTTTCTTT	CASVGSPGTEAFF
TRBV7-2	NA	TRBJ2-3	TRBD2	TGTGCCAGCAGCTTAGTGGGTGCGGGGGGGGCCCCAGATACGCAGTATTTT	CASSLVGAGGAPDTQYF
TRBV25-1	few	TRBJ1-5	TRBD1	TGTGCCAGCAGTGCCACAGGGGGCAATCAGCCCCAGCATTTT	CASSATGGNQPQHF
TRBV27	NA	TRBJ2-1	TRBD1	TGTGCCAGCAGTTCGAGCCTACAGGGGCCGATTTACTACAATGAGCAGTTCTTC	CASSSSLQGPIYYNEQFF
TRBV4-2	once	TRBJ2-4	NA	TGTGCCAGCAGCCAGGGCCGCCAAAACATTCAGTACTTC	CASSQGRQNIQYF
TRBV15	NA	TRBJ2-1	NA	TGTGCCACCAGCCCCGGGGGCGCCAACTACAATGAGCAGTTCTTC	CATSPGGANYNEQFF
TRBV12-5	NA	TRBJ2-1	TRBD2	TGTGCTAGTGGGGGGACTAGCGGGGTACAACACAATGAGCAGTTCTTC	CASGGTSGVQHNEQFF
TRBV11-3	NA	TRBJ2-7	NA	TGTGCCAGCAGCCCCACTAGGGGAGGAACGTACGAGCAGTACTTC	CASSPTRGGTYEQYF
TRBV19	NA	TRBJ1-5	TRBD1	TGTGCCAGTACCGACCGACAGGGTGGTCAGCCCCAGCATTTT	CASTDRQGGQPQHF
TRBV6-5	NA	TRBJ2-7	TRBD1	TGTGCCAGCAGCCAGGACAGGGTCTCCTACGAGCAGTACTTC	CASSQDRVSYEQYF
TRBV5-1	NA	TRBJ2-7	NA	TGCGCCAGCAGCGGTGGGGCGGGGTTCGACGGGCAGTACTTC	CASSGGAGFDGQYF
TRBV5-4	once	TRBJ2-7	TRBD1	TGTGCCAGCAGCTTGGGGGGGGACAGGGGTAACGAGCAGTACTTC	CASSLGGDRGNEQYF
TRBV9	NA	TRBJ1-5	NA	TGTGCCAGCAGCCCCGGAAGGGACCCCGGGGGCAATCAGCCCCAGCATTTT	CASSPGRDPGGNQPQHF
TRBV6-5	few	TRBJ1-2	NA	TGTGCCAGCAGTTACCCCACGGGGGGGGGCTACACCTTC	CASSYPTGGGYTF
TRBV29-1	NA	TRBJ2-3	NA	TGCAGCGTGACCCAGGGGGGCCCCCCCTGGGATACGCAGTATTTT	CSVTQGGPPWDTQYF
TRBV15	NA	TRBJ1-5	NA	TGTGCCACCAAGCCGCTCGGGGGATCCAGCAATCAGCCCCAGCATTTT	CATKPLGGSSNQPQHF
TRBV29-1	once	TRBJ1-2	NA	TGCAGCGTTGATGTTCCAGAGACCTATGGCTACACCTTC	CSVDVPETYGYTF
TRBV25-1	NA	TRBJ2-3	TRBD1	TGTGCCAGCAGTGAAGGCGGGACAGGGTTGGGAGATACGCAGTATTTT	CASSEGGTGLGDTQYF
TRBV5-1	NA	TRBJ2-3	TRBD2	TGCGCCAGCAGCTTGGCGGGGACTAGCGACGGTACAGATACGCAGTATTTT	CASSLAGTSDGTDTQYF
TRBV4-2	NA	TRBJ1-2	TRBD1	TGTGCCAGCACCCCGACAGGGGGGGTCTATGGCTACACCTTC	CASTPTGGVYGYTF
TRBV5-1	NA	TRBJ2-3	TRBD2	TGCGCCAGCAGCTTGGCCGGGGCACTAGCGGGGGCCCCGGGGGATACGCAGTATTTT	CASSLAGALAGAPGDTQYF